This T cell receptor beta chain was retrieved from a study of blood T cell repertoires in COVID-19. Study details: Donors in the United States, Italy and Spain gave samples during acute or convalescent COVID-19. T cells, B-cell-depleted T cells, or PBMCs provided the cDNA or gDNA that served as material.

The germline V gene has CDR1 SNHLY and CDR2 FYNNEI. The CDR3 is 14 residues long. Trimming removed 7 bases from V and 5 bases from J, with 17 bases in between. Study processing details: For nucleated cells, counts were estimated from reference gene primer amplification. The data were produced by immunoSEQ multiplex PCR, yet TCRdb's version contains in-frame clones alone and is incomplete. V and J calls and clone size are copied from that table; D and trimming were computed from the DNA. Of approximately 190,000 clones listed, roughly 86% were seen once; the top ten hold approximately 5.1%. This receptor was obtained from an older woman with active or convalescent COVID-19. This sequence joins TRBV2 and TRBJ2-5; TRBD1 is a possible D gene (6 bases). The sample comprised peripheral blood. The CDR3 region is CASNNDRNGETQYF. Here the CDR3 DNA reads TGTGCCAGCAACAACGACAGGAACGGGGAGACCCAGTACTTC.